This T cell receptor (beta chain) comes out of a study of blood T cell repertoires in COVID-19. Study context: Researchers got acute and convalescent COVID-19 samples from the United States, Italy and Spain.

Original data processing: Reference gene primer amplification gave estimated nucleated cell counts. Sequencing used immunoSEQ multiplex PCR; TCRdb keeps in-frame clones, though not all of them. V, J and clone size are those of that table, while D and trimming were read from the DNA. The sample lists approximately 260,000 clones, over 70% occurring once. CDR1 is SGHRS and CDR2 is YFSETQ in the germline V gene. Trimming removed 2 bases at V and 10 bases at J, with 21 bases between. CDR3 length: 15 residues. The chain links TRBV5-1 to TRBJ1-2; maybe TRBD1 (6 bases). The sequencing input was peripheral blood. The receptor's source is a human donor in a cohort sampled during active COVID-19. CDR3 in DNA: TGCGCCAGCAGCTTTAATACCGGGACAAGTAAAGTCTACACCTTC. This encodes CASSFNTGTSKVYTF.